A single sample is the source of the 18 T cell receptor beta chains below, sequenced in a study of blood T cells in healthy people across ages. A second PCR, run for roughly 7 to 11 cycles, used a sample-barcoded 5' primer plus a J-beta primer mix. TCRdb re-derived calls from the 5' RACE reads in MiXCR, one entry per CDR3 protein. The table shows around 990,000 distinct CDR3 sequences, with about 25% occurring only once. This sample was shared with a second study, whose subject was T cells of mothers and their children.

The sequencing sample was made of blood. The receptors shown here come from a girl aged 2-10 years in good health.

V and J are TRBV7-9 and TRBJ2-3; D is undetermined. CDR1 and CDR2 from the germline V gene are SEHNR and FQNEAQ (reference sequence). V was trimmed by 3 bases and J by 0 bases, leaving 16 bases between them. The CDR3 covers 17 residues. CDR3 bases: TGTGCCAGCAGCTTTTGGTTCCCCCGTTTAAGCACAGATACGCAGTATTTT. Its translation: CASSFWFPRLSTDTQYF.

This clonotype has just a few counts. The J gene is TRBJ2-5, the V gene TRBV9; D may be TRBD2 (6 bases). Deletions cut 4 bases from V and 5 bases from J, with 18 bases between. The CDR3 is 15 residues long. Germline assignment: CDR1 SGDLS and CDR2 YYNGEE. The CDR3 DNA reads as TGTGCCAGCAGCCCCCGGGGGATGGTTCAGGAGACCCAGTACTTC. Its translation is CASSPRGMVQETQYF.

V usage is TRBV9 and J usage is TRBJ2-1, with no clear D. The J call may be incorrect, as the DNA end agrees better with TRBJ2-5. CDR1 SGDLS and CDR2 YYNGEE come from the germline V gene. This CDR3 region has 11 residues. The CDR3 coding sequence is TGTGCCAGGAAAAGGACCGAGACCCAGTACTTC. Translating it yields CARKRTETQYF.

The chain has TRBV28 and TRBJ2-7; 7 nucleotides match TRBD1. This CDR3 has 15 amino acids. The ends lost 6 bases at V and 2 bases at J; junction bases unmatched: 10. CDR1 is MDHEN, CDR2 SYDVKM, per germline. The CDR3 sequence: CASSFVLGGTYEQYF. The CDR3 nucleotides are TGTGCCAGCAGCTTCGTGTTAGGGGGCACCTACGAGCAGTACTTC.

This clonotype was picked up many times. The CDR3 spells CASSLTITHYEQYF. The DNA of the CDR3 is TGTGCCAGCAGCCTAACTATTACCCACTACGAGCAGTACTTC. This chain joins TRBV13 and TRBJ2-7, with D hard to call. The germline V gene has CDR1 PRHDT and CDR2 FYEKMQ (reference sequence). Trimming pared 5 bases from V and 3 bases from J, leaving 14 bases between. The CDR3 covers 14 residues. The variable domain in full, with the rest retrieved from reference TRBV13 and TRBJ2-7, is AAGVIQSPRHLIKEKRETATLKCYPIPRHDTVYWYQQGPGQDPQFLISFYEKMQSDKGSIPDRFSAQQFSDYHSELNMSSLELGDSALYFCASSLTITHYEQYFGPGTRLTVT.

There are a few counts of this clonotype. The chain uses TRBV29-1 and TRBJ2-6; 7 bases fit TRBD1. The junction had 12 bases not matched to a gene; V was cut back by 1 base and J by 0 bases. The CDR3 length is 19 residues. The germline CDR1 and CDR2 sequences are SQVTM and ANQGSEA. The CDR3 loop reads CSVEGSQGVTPSGANVLTF. The CDR3 nucleotides read TGCAGCGTTGAAGGCTCTCAGGGGGTGACTCCCTCTGGGGCCAACGTCCTGACTTTC.

V and J are TRBV2 and TRBJ2-7; a weak D match, TRBD2 (7 bases). The CDR3 sequence is 14 residues long. The germline V gene has CDR1 SNHLY and CDR2 FYNNEI. Trimming stripped 4 bases from V and 7 bases from J, with 17 bases between. This chain's CDR3 is CASSASGTSREQYF. The CDR3 DNA reads as TGTGCCAGCAGTGCGAGCGGGACATCGCGTGAGCAGTACTTC.

This rearrangement joins TRBV5-1 to TRBJ2-5; possibly TRBD2 for D (7 bases). The better agreement between TRBJ2-7 and the DNA end casts doubt on the J call. Germline V gene data show CDR1 as SGHRS and CDR2 as YFSETQ. This CDR3 spans 14 amino acids. CDR3 in DNA: TGCGCCAGCAGCCCCGTTAACAGGGAGGGCGAGCAGTACTTC. Translation gives CASSPVNREGEQYF.

Only a few counts were recorded for this clonotype. The chain links TRBV20-1 to TRBJ2-7, with D tentatively TRBD1 (6 bases). CDR1 is DFQATT and CDR2 is SNEGSKA in the germline V gene (reference sequence). The V gene lost 2 bases and the J gene lost 7 bases, with 21 bases spanning the gap. The CDR3 consists of 15 residues. In DNA, the CDR3 is TGCAGTGCTAGATCAGGGGATCCAACAATGTGGGAGCAGTACTTC. It translates to CSARSGDPTMWEQYF.

This chain uses TRBV9 with TRBJ2-3; no clear D. This CDR3 is 14 amino acids long. Germline lookup yields CDR1 SGDLS and CDR2 YYNGEE. Trimming stripped 0 bases from V and 2 bases from J, with 7 bases between. The CDR3 region has the DNA TGTGCCAGCAGCGTAGAGGGATTCACAGATACGCAGTATTTT. This encodes CASSVEGFTDTQYF.

This clonotype was counted a single time. A junction boundary mismatches the germline segment, possibly from a read error. The rearrangement links TRBV12-3 or TRBV12-4 to TRBJ1-2, with D perhaps matching TRBD1 (5 bases). This CDR3 has 13 residues. This CDR3 is CASSLPGLYGHTF. The CDR3 bases are TGTGCCAGCAGTCTGCCGGGGCTCTATGGCCACACCTTC.

This clonotype came up many times. The chain joins TRBV20-1 to TRBJ1-1, with D possibly matching TRBD1 (5 bases). The CDR3 totals 14 residues. Trimming pared 6 bases from V and 4 bases from J, leaving 18 bases between. Germline CDR1 DFQATT, CDR2 SNEGSKA (reference sequence). The CDR3 coding sequence is TGCAGTGCCCGAGCTTTAGGGCAGGGCACTGAAGCTTTCTTT. It translates to CSARALGQGTEAFF.

A remark on this clonotype: A much larger clone differs from this one at a single base, so this may be a read error. The chain links TRBV12-3 or TRBV12-4 to TRBJ2-3; 9 bases match TRBD2. This CDR3 is built from 15 residues. CDR3 sequence reads: CASSLSGGWGDAQYF. CDR3 coding DNA: TGTGCCAGCAGTTTAAGCGGGGGGTGGGGAGATGCGCAGTATTTT.

The chain joins TRBV7-2 to TRBJ2-1; D might be TRBD2 (5 bases). The germline gives CDR1 SGHTA, CDR2 FQGNSA. The CDR3 loop spans 14 amino acids. Trimming removed 6 bases at V and 5 bases at J, with 14 bases between. In DNA form, the CDR3 reads TGTGCCAGCAGTCGATACGGGATGAACAATGAGCAGTTCTTC. This sequence encodes CASSRYGMNNEQFF.

The J gene is TRBJ1-5, the V gene TRBV27; weak D call: TRBD1 (6 bases). Germline V lookup: CDR1 MNHEY, CDR2 SMNVEV (reference sequence). With 4 bases removed from V and 4 bases from J, the gap between germline ends came to 8 bases. The CDR3 spans 13 residues. The CDR3 reads CASSWDKNQPQHF. The CDR3 coding sequence is TGTGCCAGCAGTTGGGACAAAAATCAGCCCCAGCATTTT.

The chain uses TRBV4-2 and TRBJ2-7; 13 bases are shared with TRBD2. This CDR3 is built from 18 residues. With V trimmed by 0 bases and J by 3 bases, 8 bases remained unmatched. Germline assignment: CDR1 LGHNA and CDR2 YNFKEQ. The CDR3 DNA reads TGTGCCAGCAGCCAAGATCTGATGGGACTAGCGGGAAACTACGAGCAGTACTTC. Translated: CASSQDLMGLAGNYEQYF.

This rearrangement joins TRBV29-1 to TRBJ2-1; 12 bases are shared with TRBD2. This CDR3 has 16 residues. Germline CDR1 and CDR2: SQVTM and ANQGSEA. Trimming removed 6 bases from V and 7 bases from J; junction bases left unmatched: 13. This CDR3 is CSVILSSGGARNEQFF. CDR3 nucleotide sequence: TGCAGCGTCATATTATCTAGCGGGGGGGCTCGGAATGAGCAGTTCTTC.

The rearrangement links TRBV7-3 to TRBJ2-1; 7 bases map to TRBD1. The CDR3 has 13 residues. Germline V gives CDR1 SGHTA, CDR2 FQGTGA. Trimming removed 5 bases from V and 10 bases from J; junction bases left unmatched: 8. The CDR3 is CASSQSRGGEQFF. For the CDR3, the DNA is TGTGCCAGCAGCCAATCTCGAGGGGGCGAGCAGTTCTTC.